These 29 T cell receptor beta chains came from one sample sequenced in a study of identical twins listed by TCRdb under 2016. The library relied on 5' RACE. Sequencing was carried out with an Illumina HiSeq 2000. TCRdb redid the processing of the public reads, applying fastp at Q25 and MiXCR, and retained in-frame beta chains. A single entry per CDR3 protein holds the most common genes and DNA from its merged rows. Within this sample are 200,000 to 250,000 distinct CDR3 sequences, with about 6.7% of them counted one time only. The ten biggest clones cover 13% to 15% of the sample. These data also formed part of another study, on T cells expressing NK-cell markers.

Input material: CD8+ T cells sorted from blood. The source is a woman aged 18-35 years in good health.

V and J are TRBV6-1 and TRBJ2-5, with TRBD2 identical over 10 bases. The CDR3 has 15 amino acids. Germline V gene lookup returns CDR1 MNHNS and CDR2 SASEGT. V lost 6 bases and J lost 4; bases outside the gene matches: 8. The CDR3 sequence: CASSPPRLAGETQYF. The DNA of the CDR3 is TGTGCCAGCAGCCCACCGCGACTAGCGGGAGAGACCCAGTACTTC.

There are a few counts of this clonotype. The V call is TRBV6-2 or TRBV6-3, the J call TRBJ2-7, with 7 bases aligning to TRBD2. Germline V lookup: CDR1 MNHEY, CDR2 SVGEGT. With 0 bases clipped from V and 3 bases from J, the junction kept 8 bases outside the gene matches. The length of the CDR3 is 16 residues. CDR3 amino acids: CASSYSPSGINYEQYF. As DNA, the CDR3 is TGTGCCAGCAGTTACTCACCCAGCGGGATCAACTACGAGCAGTACTTC.

This clonotype was found a few times. This chain connects TRBV7-6 to TRBJ2-1; tentatively, D is TRBD1 (5 bases). V lost 2 bases and J 8 bases, leaving 16 bases between the germline ends. This CDR3 contains 15 residues. Per germline, CDR1 SGHVS and CDR2 FNYEAQ. CDR3: CASSLNGQAGYEQFF. CDR3 sequence (DNA): TGTGCCAGCAGCTTAAACGGTCAGGCAGGGTATGAGCAGTTCTTC. Supplemented by reference TRBV7-6 and TRBJ2-1, the full variable domain reads GAGVSQSPRYKVTKRGQDVALRCDPISGHVSLYWYRQALGQGPEFLTYFNYEAQQDKSGLPNDRFSAERPEGSISTLTIQRTEQRDSAMYRCASSLNGQAGYEQFFGPGTRLTVL.

This chain uses TRBV4-3 with TRBJ2-3, with TRBD2 identical over 8 bases. The CDR3 runs to 16 residues. The V gene end was trimmed by 4 bases and the J gene end by 4 bases; junction bases not matched to a gene: 10. Germline values: CDR1 LGHNA, CDR2 YSLEER. In nucleotides, the CDR3 is TGCGCCAGCAGCCCCGCGACGGCGGGGGGTCCAGATACGCAGTATTTT. Protein sequence: CASSPATAGGPDTQYF.

V gene TRBV5-5 combines with J gene TRBJ1-1, with D perhaps matching TRBD1 (5 bases). Looked up from germline, CDR1 is SGHKS and CDR2 is YYEKEE (reference sequence). This CDR3 comprises 13 residues. V was cut by 0 bases and J by 5 bases, with 8 bases left in between. The CDR3 is CASSLDSGTEAFF. The CDR3 coding sequence is TGTGCCAGCAGCTTGGACTCAGGGACTGAAGCTTTCTTT. The variable domain in full, with the rest retrieved from reference TRBV5-5 and TRBJ1-1, is DAGVTQSPTHLIKTRGQQVTLRCSPISGHKSVSWYQQVLGQGPQFIFQYYEKEERGRGNFPDRFSARQFPNYSSELNVNALLLGDSALYLCASSLDSGTEAFFGQGTRLTVV.

There are a few counts of this clonotype. V usage is TRBV4-1 and J usage is TRBJ1-2, with 7 positions matching TRBD1. The germline gives CDR1 MGHRA, CDR2 YSYEKL. The CDR3 is 16 residues long. J was trimmed by 0 bases and V by 4 bases; bases with no gene match: 8. CDR3 nucleotide sequence: TGCGCCAGCAGCCCAACCGGGACAGTTTCTAACTATGGCTACACCTTC. This codes for CASSPTGTVSNYGYTF.

In this sample, this clonotype turned up a few times. The chain uses TRBV15 and TRBJ1-5, with D uncertain. The ends were cut back, 2 bases at V and 6 bases at J, with 5 bases in the middle. Germline V lookup: CDR1 LNHNV, CDR2 YYDKDF (reference sequence). The CDR3 loop spans 12 amino acids. CDR3 loop: CATSRSGQPQHF. The CDR3, as DNA: TGTGCCACCAGCAGATCGGGTCAGCCCCAGCATTTT.

Only a few counts were recorded for this clonotype. This chain joins TRBV9 and TRBJ1-3; no reliable D call. This CDR3 has 15 residues. The germline V gene encodes CDR1 SGDLS and CDR2 YYNGEE. The ends were cut back, 0 bases at V and 0 bases at J, with 7 bases in the middle. CDR3 in DNA: TGTGCCAGCAGCGTAGATGGCAGCTCTGGAAACACCATATATTTT. Protein: CASSVDGSSGNTIYF. Complete variable domain (other parts from reference TRBV9 and TRBJ1-3): DSGVTQTPKHLITATGQRVTLRCSPRSGDLSVYWYQQSLDQGLQFLIQYYNGEERAKGNILERFSAQQFPDLHSELNLSSLELGDSALYFCASSVDGSSGNTIYFGEGSWLTVV.

This clonotype showed up just a few times. CDR3 DNA sequence: TGCAGCGTTGTGGGGGGTGAAGGTTTAATATTCAATGAGCAGTTCTTC. Protein sequence: CSVVGGEGLIFNEQFF. The V and J genes are TRBV29-1 and TRBJ2-1, with TRBD2 as a possible D gene (6 bases). This CDR3 spans 16 amino acids. Germline CDR1 and CDR2: SQVTM and ANQGSEA. Trimming removed 4 bases at V and 6 bases at J, with 22 bases between.

Ten or more counts support this clonotype. The chain recombines TRBV29-1 with TRBJ2-5; D is perhaps TRBD2 (5 bases). Between the trimmed V and J ends, which lost 5 bases and 1 base, there was a span of 23 bases. Germline CDR1 is SQVTM and CDR2 is ANQGSEA. The CDR3 consists of 17 residues. The CDR3 is CSVQHPYSGGIQETQYF. CDR3 coding DNA: TGCAGCGTTCAACATCCTTATAGTGGAGGAATCCAAGAGACCCAGTACTTC.

This clonotype was seen a few times. The rearrangement links TRBV18 to TRBJ1-4, with D hard to call. The ends were cut back, 6 bases at V and 13 bases at J, with 12 bases in the middle. The CDR3 is made up of 11 amino acids. Germline-derived CDR1 and CDR2 are KGHSH and LQKENI. DNA for the CDR3: TGTGCCAGCTCTCGGGGAAGTGGACTGTTTTTT. It translates to CASSRGSGLFF.

The gene calls are TRBV2 and TRBJ1-4; D may be TRBD1 (5 bases). V shed 7 bases and J shed 3 bases, with 15 bases lying between them. Germline V gene data show CDR1 as SNHLY and CDR2 as FYNNEI. The CDR3 extends over 15 amino acids. CDR3 sequence: CASTSGGLANEKLFF. CDR3 DNA: TGTGCCAGCACCTCGGGGGGTCTGGCTAATGAAAAACTGTTTTTT.

This clonotype was picked up a small number of times. V gene TRBV9 combines with J gene TRBJ2-3; 9 bases align to TRBD1. Germline V gene lookup returns CDR1 SGDLS and CDR2 YYNGEE. The CDR3 length is 16 residues. V lost 0 bases to trimming and J lost 2 bases; unmatched junction nucleotides: 4. In DNA form, the CDR3 reads TGTGCCAGCAGCGTAGATTGGACAGGGGTCACAGATACGCAGTATTTT. This gives the protein CASSVDWTGVTDTQYF.

This clonotype was seen repeatedly, ten times or more. The gene calls are TRBV7-9 and TRBJ2-1; 7 bases match TRBD2. Germline V gene sequence: CDR1 SEHNR, CDR2 FQNEAQ (reference sequence). This CDR3 has 14 residues. Trimming cost V 5 bases and J 6 bases; bases outside gene matches: 7. The DNA for the CDR3 is TGTGCCAGCAGCGGACTAGAGGTCCCCAATGAGCAGTTCTTC. It specifies CASSGLEVPNEQFF.

The chain couples TRBV6-1 to TRBJ2-2, with 8 bases identical to TRBD1. V shed 6 bases and J 3 bases; nucleotides not matched to a gene: 0. Germline V gene data show CDR1 as MNHNS and CDR2 as SASEGT. This CDR3 contains 13 residues. CDR3 sequence reads: CASRQGDTGELFF. CDR3 coding DNA: TGTGCCAGCAGACAGGGGGACACCGGGGAGCTGTTTTTT.

The sample holds many counts of this clonotype. The J gene is TRBJ2-1, the V gene TRBV13; weak D call: TRBD2 (6 bases). The ends were cut back, 5 bases at V and 4 bases at J, with 9 bases in the middle. The germline gives CDR1 PRHDT, CDR2 FYEKMQ (reference sequence). The CDR3 length is 13 residues. The CDR3 spells CASSHSGYNEQFF. CDR3 DNA sequence: TGTGCCAGCAGCCATAGCGGATACAATGAGCAGTTCTTC.

V is TRBV12-5 and J is TRBJ2-3; maybe TRBD1 (5 bases). V was cut by 0 bases and J by 6 bases, with 7 bases left in between. The germline V gene has CDR1 LGHNT and CDR2 FRNRAP. This CDR3 is built from 13 residues. CDR3 loop: CASGLVKGDTQYF. The CDR3 DNA is TGTGCTAGTGGTTTGGTAAAGGGGGATACGCAGTATTTT.

The J gene is TRBJ2-1, the V gene TRBV4-1; TRBD2 is a possible D gene (6 bases). This CDR3 is built from 15 residues. CDR1 MGHRA and CDR2 YSYEKL come from the germline V gene. Trimming took off 10 bases at V and 4 bases at J, with 20 bases between the two ends. The DNA for the CDR3 is TGCGCCACCCGGGGATCCAGCGGGCTTTACAATGAGCAGTTCTTC. It yields the protein CATRGSSGLYNEQFF.

This chain uses TRBV7-2 with TRBJ2-3; tentative D call: TRBD2 (5 bases). Per the germline V gene, CDR1 is SGHTA and CDR2 is FQGNSA. This CDR3 has 15 residues. The V gene lost 2 bases and the J gene lost 2 bases, with 11 bases spanning the gap. CDR3: CASSLQGLATDTQYF. The CDR3 region has the DNA TGTGCCAGCAGCTTACAAGGACTCGCCACAGATACGCAGTATTTT.

This clonotype was counted a few times. This chain joins TRBV12-3 or TRBV12-4 and TRBJ2-3; D not certain. Deletions cut 5 bases from V and 3 bases from J, with 18 bases between. The length of the CDR3 is 16 residues. The CDR3 DNA is TGTGCCAGCAGTCTCCGAGAGGAGCCTGGGACAGATACGCAGTATTTT. Translated, it gives CASSLREEPGTDTQYF.

This clonotype has ten or more counts. CDR3 sequence reads: CASSSAGGWKEKLFF. The CDR3 nucleotides read TGTGCCAGCAGCTCGGCGGGGGGCTGGAAGGAAAAACTGTTTTTT. The chain carries TRBV7-9 and TRBJ1-4; TRBD1 might be the D (6 bases). Germline CDR1 and CDR2: SEHNR and FQNEAQ (reference sequence). CDR3 length: 15 residues. V lost 4 bases and J lost 8, with 17 bases in between. The variable domain in full, with the rest retrieved from reference TRBV7-9 and TRBJ1-4, is DTGVSQNPRHKITKRGQNVTFRCDPISEHNRLYWYRQTLGQGPEFLTYFQNEAQLEKSRLLSDRFSAERPKGSFSTLEIQRTEQGDSAMYLCASSSAGGWKEKLFFGSGTQLSVL.

This clonotype was found many times. V gene TRBV5-6 combines with J gene TRBJ2-3; D is unresolved. From germline, CDR1 is SGHDT and CDR2 YYEEEE. Trimming shortened V by 0 bases and J by 2 bases, and 7 bases separated the two germline ends. This CDR3 contains 14 residues. In nucleotides, the CDR3 is TGTGCCAGCAGCTTGGAAGGAACCACAGATACGCAGTATTTT. Translation gives CASSLEGTTDTQYF.

The chain carries TRBV24-1 and TRBJ2-6, with D uncertain. Trimming left V 8 bases short and J 4 bases short, with 14 bases between. The CDR3 contains 15 residues. The germline gives CDR1 KGHDR, CDR2 SFDVKD. The CDR3 sequence is CATIFKGRGANVLTF. CDR3 DNA: TGTGCCACCATTTTTAAGGGTAGAGGGGCCAACGTCCTGACTTTC.

The J gene is TRBJ2-7, the V gene TRBV9, with D possibly being TRBD2 (5 bases). This CDR3 contains 12 residues. Trimming shortened V by 2 bases and J by 7 bases, and 10 bases separated the two germline ends. The V gene's germline CDR1 is SGDLS and CDR2 YYNGEE. The CDR3 reads CASSVSGEEQYF. The CDR3 coding sequence is TGTGCCAGCAGCGTCTCTGGGGAGGAGCAGTACTTC.

This clonotype occurred a few times. V is TRBV7-9 and J is TRBJ2-1; TRBD2 aligns across 8 bases. J lost 0 bases, V lost 5 bases, and 6 bases had no gene match. The CDR3 runs to 16 residues. Looked up from germline, CDR1 is SEHNR and CDR2 is FQNEAQ (reference sequence). In DNA form, the CDR3 reads TGTGCCAGCAGCCCCCAGCGGGGGCCCTCCTACAATGAGCAGTTCTTC. Residues: CASSPQRGPSYNEQFF.

The chain uses TRBV7-9 and TRBJ1-4; tentatively, D is TRBD1 (5 bases). V dropped 5 bases and J dropped 8 bases, with 15 bases sitting between them. CDR3 length equals 14 residues. Germline assignment: CDR1 SEHNR and CDR2 FQNEAQ (reference sequence). The CDR3: CASSPIGDEEKLFF. The CDR3 DNA follows: TGTGCCAGCAGCCCGATAGGGGATGAGGAAAAACTGTTTTTT.

This chain joins TRBV10-3 and TRBJ2-5; perhaps D is TRBD1 or TRBD2 (5 bases each). Germline V gene lookup returns CDR1 ENHRY and CDR2 SYGVKD. CDR3 length: 13 amino acids. Trimming removed 8 bases from V and 4 bases from J, with 14 bases in between. In nucleotides, the CDR3 is TGTGCCATCGGCTCCGGGACGACAGAGACCCAGTACTTC. Its protein product is CAIGSGTTETQYF.

This clonotype occurred a few times. The chain carries TRBV10-1 and TRBJ2-7; TRBD1 matches at 10 bases. Germline trimming cut 10 bases from V and 6 bases from J; bases unmatched to any gene: 12. Per the germline V gene, CDR1 is WNHNN and CDR2 is SYGVQD (reference sequence). This CDR3 is built from 14 residues. For the CDR3, the DNA is TGCGCCACTTCGGACAGGGGGGAAGCGCGCGAGCAGTACTTC. Encoded protein: CATSDRGEAREQYF.

A word on this clonotype: A clone one base away is much larger, so this may be a read error. V is TRBV20-1 and J is TRBJ2-3; 10 nucleotides agree with TRBD2. V lost 1 base, J lost 4 bases, and 20 bases stayed unmatched. Germline assignment: CDR1 DFQATT and CDR2 SNEGSKA (reference sequence). The CDR3 has 20 amino acids. The CDR3 reads CSARVNGYGSGRRSSDTQYF. CDR3 sequence (DNA): TGCAGTGCTAGAGTTAACGGTTACGGTAGCGGGAGGAGAAGTTCAGATACGCAGTATTTT.